Below, 10 T cell receptor beta chains from the same sample are listed, as sequenced in a study of blood T cell repertoires in COVID-19. Generated by immunoSEQ multiplex PCR, the TCRdb table keeps only in-frame clones and is missing some. The table has fewer than 200,000 clones, 80% to 90% seen once. Sequencing was performed on peripheral blood. The source of these receptors is a man over 45 with active or convalescent COVID-19.

The CDR3 nucleotides are TGTGCCAGCAGCTTGGGCAGTGCAAGGGAGCAGTACTTC. Translation: CASSLGSAREQYF. The rearrangement uses TRBV7-2 and TRBJ2-7; D is uncertain. V was clipped by 3 bases and J by 7 bases, with 13 bases between them. Germline V gene data show CDR1 as SGHTA and CDR2 as FQGNSA. The CDR3 consists of 13 residues.

This clone has just a few counts. This rearrangement joins TRBV12-3 or TRBV12-4 to TRBJ1-2, with a weak D call TRBD1 (5 bases). This CDR3 spans 11 amino acids. Trimming removed 7 bases at V and 5 bases at J, with 8 bases between. CDR3 loop: CASTRGYGYTF. For the CDR3, the DNA is TGTGCCAGCACCCGGGGGTATGGCTACACCTTC.

The CDR3 is CASRRESGQPQHF. The DNA for the CDR3 is TGTGCCAGTAGGAGGGAATCGGGTCAGCCCCAGCATTTT. The chain links TRBV19 to TRBJ1-5; no firm D call. V lost 6 bases to trimming and J lost 6 bases, with 12 bases between them. Germline lookup yields CDR1 LNHDA and CDR2 SQIVND (reference sequence). The CDR3 has 13 amino acids. The whole variable domain, remainder taken from reference TRBV19 and TRBJ1-5, is DGGITQSPKYLFRKEGQNVTLSCEQNLNHDAMYWYRQDPGQGLRLIYYSQIVNDFQKGDIAEGYSVSREKKESFPLTVTSAQKNPTAFYLCASRRESGQPQHFGDGTRLSIL.

V is TRBV11-3 and J is TRBJ2-3; D not resolved. Trimming took 2 bases from V and 2 from J, leaving 5 bases between them. Germline V gene lookup returns CDR1 SGHNT and CDR2 YENEEA. The CDR3 spans 13 residues. The CDR3 reads CASSLSLTDTQYF. The CDR3 bases are TGTGCCAGCAGCTTATCTCTCACAGATACGCAGTATTTT.

The V and J genes are TRBV2 and TRBJ1-3; weak D call: TRBD1 (5 bases). This CDR3 is 12 amino acids long. Germline V gene data show CDR1 as SNHLY and CDR2 as FYNNEI. V gave up 6 bases and J gave up 4 bases, with 7 bases separating them. The CDR3 DNA is TGTGCCAGCAGGGCAGGGGGAAACACCATATATTTT. Protein sequence: CASRAGGNTIYF.

This chain uses TRBV5-4 with TRBJ2-7, with TRBD1 identical over 7 bases. Germline lookup yields CDR1 SGHNT and CDR2 YYREEE (reference sequence). The CDR3 has 16 amino acids. V shed 2 bases, J shed 0 bases, and the junction held 8 bases outside the gene matches. The CDR3 here is CASSLGTEQVSYEQYF. For the CDR3, the DNA is TGTGCCAGCAGCTTAGGGACAGAACAGGTCTCCTACGAGCAGTACTTC.

V usage is TRBV18 and J usage is TRBJ1-2; 7 nucleotides line up with TRBD1. The germline CDR1 and CDR2 sequences are KGHSH and LQKENI. The CDR3 consists of 19 residues. V lost 0 bases to trimming and J lost 0 bases; unmatched junction nucleotides: 13. The CDR3 region has the DNA TGTGCCAGCTCACCACCCACGGGGGGGACAGTATCATCTAACTATGGCTACACCTTC. Translating gives CASSPPTGGTVSSNYGYTF.

V usage is TRBV5-1 and J usage is TRBJ1-1, with TRBD1 as a possible D gene (5 bases). Germline V lookup: CDR1 SGHRS, CDR2 YFSETQ. CDR3 length equals 15 residues. V shed 1 base and J shed 3 bases, with 13 bases lying between them. Written as DNA, the CDR3 is TGCGCCAGCAGCTTGTTTGGGGGGAGGGACACTGAAGCTTTCTTT. Its translation is CASSLFGGRDTEAFF. The whole variable domain, filled in from reference TRBV5-1 and TRBJ1-1, reads KAGVTQTPRYLIKTRGQQVTLSCSPISGHRSVSWYQQTPGQGLQFLFEYFSETQRNKGNFPGRFSGRQFSNSRSEMNVSTLELGDSALYLCASSLFGGRDTEAFFGQGTRLTVV.

This chain joins TRBV10-2 and TRBJ1-6; no clear D gene. Germline CDR1 is WSHSY and CDR2 is SAAADI. Trimming took 8 bases from V and 7 from J, leaving 18 bases between them. The CDR3 has 15 residues. This CDR3 is CASEEGRTNNSPLHF. The CDR3 coding sequence is TGCGCCAGCGAAGAGGGCAGAACGAACAATTCACCCCTCCACTTT.

This clone showed up just once. The V call is TRBV18, the J call TRBJ1-4; the match to TRBD1 covers 10 bases. V was clipped by 2 bases and J by 7 bases; unmatched bases: 7. CDR1 KGHSH and CDR2 LQKENI come from the germline V gene. This CDR3 contains 16 residues. The CDR3 loop is CASSPRDRGRGEKLFF. The CDR3 nucleotides read TGTGCCAGCTCACCAAGGGACAGGGGCCGCGGTGAAAAACTGTTTTTT.